One T cell receptor (beta chain) is described in this entry. Clones were read by immunoSEQ multiplex PCR, and TCRdb kept only the in-frame ones, dropping some. The table includes 120,000 to 150,000 clones, around four fifths detected once. These data come from a study of blood T cell repertoires in COVID-19. As for the study in general: Researchers got acute and convalescent COVID-19 samples from the United States, Italy and Spain.

Sequencing input: peripheral blood. The sequence came from a human donor in a cohort sampled during active COVID-19.

The CDR3 DNA reads as TGCGCCAGCAGCTTGTCATTCTTCAGGGGAGCTGACACTGAAGCTTTCTTT. Its protein product is CASSLSFFRGADTEAFF. V gene TRBV5-1 combines with J gene TRBJ1-1, with a possible D match to TRBD1 (6 bases). There are 17 residues in the CDR3. V lost 1 base and J 3 bases, leaving 19 bases between the germline ends. Germline-derived CDR1 and CDR2 are SGHRS and YFSETQ.